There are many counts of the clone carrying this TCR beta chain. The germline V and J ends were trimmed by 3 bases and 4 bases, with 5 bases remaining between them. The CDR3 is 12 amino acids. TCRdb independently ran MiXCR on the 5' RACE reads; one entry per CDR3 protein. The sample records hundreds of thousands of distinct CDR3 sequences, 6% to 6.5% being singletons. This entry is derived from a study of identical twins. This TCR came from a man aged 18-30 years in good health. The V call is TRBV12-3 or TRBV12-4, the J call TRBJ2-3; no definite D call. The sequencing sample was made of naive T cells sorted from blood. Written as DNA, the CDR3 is TGTGCCAGCAGTTTTAAGCCAGATACGCAGTATTTT. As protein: CASSFKPDTQYF.